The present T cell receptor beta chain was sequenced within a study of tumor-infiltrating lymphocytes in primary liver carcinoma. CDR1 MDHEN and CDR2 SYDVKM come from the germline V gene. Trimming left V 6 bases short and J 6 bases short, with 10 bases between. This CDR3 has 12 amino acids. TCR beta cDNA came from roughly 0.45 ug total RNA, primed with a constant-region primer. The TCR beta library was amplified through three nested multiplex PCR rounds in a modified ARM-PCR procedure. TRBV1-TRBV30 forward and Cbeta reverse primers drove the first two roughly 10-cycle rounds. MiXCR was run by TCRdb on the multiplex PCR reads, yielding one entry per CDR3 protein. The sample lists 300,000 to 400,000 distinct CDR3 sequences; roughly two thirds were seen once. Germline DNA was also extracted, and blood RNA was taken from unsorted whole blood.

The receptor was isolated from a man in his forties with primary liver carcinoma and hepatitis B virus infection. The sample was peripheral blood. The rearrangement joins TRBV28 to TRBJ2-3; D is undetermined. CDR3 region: CASRSNGDTQYF. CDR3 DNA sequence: TGTGCCAGCAGGTCGAATGGGGATACGCAGTATTTT. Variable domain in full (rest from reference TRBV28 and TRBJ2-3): DVKVTQSSRYLVKRTGEKVFLECVQDMDHENMFWYRQDPGLGLRLIYFSYDVKMKEKGDIPEGYSVSREKKERFSLILESASTNQTSMYLCASRSNGDTQYFGPGTRLTVL.